The rows below give T cell receptor beta chains drawn from one sample of a study of OX40 agonist ivuxolimab in advanced cancers. Clones were sequenced by immunoSEQ multiplex PCR, and TCRdb holds only the in-frame ones, with some missing. The table lists tens of thousands of clones, around 83% of them singletons. The material was CD4+ or CD8+ T cells sorted from blood, obtained in a trial of the OX40 agonist ivuxolimab. Receptors were obtained from an adult with an advanced solid tumor such as melanoma, head and neck, liver or kidney cancer. Each CDR3 is given with its conserved first and last residue. Each record gives: V gene, CDR3 length, clone size, D gene, J gene, CDR3 protein, CDR3 DNA. A D gene is named only where the DNA matches it firmly. Where a row states a size, it is once, few, many or the class of an expanded clone; other rows omit it.

TRBV6-6	14	.	TRBD1	TRBJ1-4	CASSYQGAGEKLFF	TGTGCCAGCAGTTACCAGGGGGCGGGAGAAAAACTGTTTTTT
TRBV2	16	.	TRBD2	TRBJ2-7	CASNPMWGTRTYEQYF	TGTGCCAGCAATCCTATGTGGGGGACTAGAACCTACGAGCAGTACTTC
TRBV7-2	15	.	.	TRBJ1-5	CASSSRRGFNQPQHF	TGTGCCAGCAGCTCCCGACGTGGGTTCAATCAGCCCCAGCATTTT
TRBV4-1	12	.	.	TRBJ2-1	CASSPSFQEQFF	TGCGCCAGCAGCCCGAGCTTTCAGGAGCAGTTCTTC
TRBV30	13	few	.	TRBJ1-2	CAWSSWDSWGYTF	TGTGCCTGGAGTTCGTGGGATTCGTGGGGCTACACCTTC
TRBV6-5	13	.	TRBD1	TRBJ1-4	CASSGDSVGKLFF	TGTGCCAGCAGTGGGGACAGTGTGGGAAAACTGTTTTTT
TRBV6-1	16	.	.	TRBJ2-6	CASSERGRAGANVLTF	TGTGCCAGCAGTGAAAGGGGGAGGGCTGGGGCCAACGTCCTGACTTTC
TRBV7-2	14	once	.	TRBJ1-4	CASSPTAVMKKLFF	TGTGCCAGCAGCCCGACGGCTGTAATGAAAAAACTGTTTTTT
TRBV2	17	few	TRBD1	TRBJ2-1	CASSHGQGAVSYNEQFF	TGTGCCAGCAGTCACGGACAGGGGGCTGTCTCCTACAATGAGCAGTTCTTC
TRBV28	18	.	.	TRBJ2-2	CASSFGVGWGSNTGELFF	TGTGCCAGCAGTTTCGGAGTGGGGTGGGGATCGAACACCGGGGAGCTGTTTTTT
TRBV27	13	once	.	TRBJ1-5	CASSSRGNQPQHF	TGTGCCAGCAGCTCCCGAGGCAATCAGCCCCAGCATTTT
TRBV6-1	13	.	TRBD2	TRBJ2-1	CASRWGGGNEQFF	TGTGCCAGCCGCTGGGGGGGTGGGAATGAGCAGTTCTTC
TRBV10-2	14	few	TRBD1	TRBJ1-5	CASSGTASNQPQHF	TGCGCCAGCAGCGGGACAGCGTCAAATCAGCCCCAGCATTTT
TRBV19	17	.	TRBD2	TRBJ2-3	CASSSRLAGGRADTQYF	TGTGCCAGTAGTTCCCGACTAGCGGGGGGTCGGGCAGATACGCAGTATTTT
TRBV27	14	.	TRBD2	TRBJ2-3	CASTGTSQRDTQYF	TGTGCCAGCACCGGGACTAGCCAAAGGGATACGCAGTATTTT
TRBV7-9	13	once	.	TRBJ1-4	CASSIGTDEKLFF	TGTGCCAGCAGCATTGGAACAGATGAAAAACTGTTTTTT
TRBV19	15	.	TRBD1	TRBJ1-6	CASKGGGQGESPLHF	TGTGCCAGCAAAGGTGGGGGACAGGGGGAATCACCCCTCCACTTT
TRBV5-1	14	.	.	TRBJ1-6	CASSGGLTDSPLHF	TGCGCCAGCAGCGGGGGGCTTACGGATTCACCCCTCCACTTT
TRBV19	18	.	.	TRBJ2-2	CASSPQGGGLPTGGELFF	TGTGCCAGTAGTCCCCAGGGGGGGGGACTTCCTACAGGAGGGGAGCTGTTTTTT
TRBV11-2	15	.	TRBD2	TRBJ2-1	CASRYGTTMTNEQFF	TGTGCCAGCAGATACGGGACTACGATGACAAATGAGCAGTTCTTC
TRBV11-2	13	.	.	TRBJ2-1	CASSLNSPAEQFF	TGTGCCAGCAGCTTGAATTCCCCCGCTGAGCAGTTCTTC
TRBV27	13	.	.	TRBJ1-6	CASKTEYNSPLHF	TGTGCCAGCAAAACAGAATATAATTCACCCCTCCACTTT
TRBV28	16	.	.	TRBJ2-7	CASSQTTGRLRYEQYF	TGTGCCAGCAGCCAGACGACAGGGAGGTTGAGGTACGAGCAGTACTTC
TRBV5-4	15	.	TRBD1	TRBJ2-3	CASRAGTGSRDTQYF	TGTGCCAGCAGGGCCGGGACAGGGTCTAGAGATACGCAGTATTTT
TRBV29-1	13	once	.	TRBJ2-3	CSVDQGATDTQYF	TGCAGCGTTGATCAGGGCGCGACAGATACGCAGTATTTT
TRBV4-3	13	.	.	TRBJ1-1	CASSQGDPTEAFF	TGCGCCAGCAGCCAAGGGGACCCCACTGAAGCTTTCTTT
TRBV9	13	.	.	TRBJ2-1	CASSVDISNEQFF	TGTGCCAGCAGCGTAGATATTAGCAATGAGCAGTTCTTC
TRBV7-9	13	.	.	TRBJ1-5	CASSRDSNQPQHF	TGTGCCAGCAGCCGGGACAGCAATCAGCCCCAGCATTTT
TRBV5-4	16	.	.	TRBJ2-6	CASSPYLSSGANVLTF	TGTGCCAGCAGCCCTTACCTCAGCTCTGGGGCCAACGTCCTGACTTTC
TRBV4-2	14	.	.	TRBJ2-7	CASSTFGRTYEQYF	TGTGCCAGCAGCACGTTCGGACGGACTTACGAGCAGTACTTC
TRBV19	16	once	TRBD1	TRBJ2-7	CASSAEGQGAGNEQYF	TGTGCCAGTAGTGCGGAGGGACAGGGGGCGGGAAACGAGCAGTACTTC
TRBV30	12	.	.	TRBJ2-6	CAWESGANVLTF	TGTGCCTGGGAATCTGGGGCCAACGTCCTGACTTTC
TRBV6-1	13	.	TRBD1	TRBJ2-7	CASSGQGRAEQYF	TGTGCCAGCAGTGGACAGGGTAGAGCCGAGCAGTACTTC
TRBV18	15	.	.	TRBJ2-1	CASSPVTSSYNEQFF	TGTGCCAGCTCACCAGTCACCAGCTCCTACAATGAGCAGTTCTTC
TRBV7-3	16	.	.	TRBJ2-2	CASSLFVGSNTGELFF	TGTGCCAGCAGTTTGTTCGTGGGCAGCAACACCGGGGAGCTGTTTTTT
TRBV6-5	14	.	.	TRBJ2-5	CASSRGQSQETQYF	TGTGCCAGCAGTCGTGGACAGTCTCAAGAGACCCAGTACTTC
TRBV6-1	13	few	.	TRBJ1-2	CASSAGNSGGYTF	TGTGCCAGCAGTGCCGGGAACAGTGGAGGCTACACCTTC
TRBV2	15	.	TRBD2	TRBJ2-3	CASSDGLGGTDTQYF	TGTGCCAGCAGTGATGGACTAGGGGGCACAGATACGCAGTATTTT
TRBV11-2	13	.	.	TRBJ2-2	CASSRDSAGELFF	TGTGCCAGCAGCCGAGACAGTGCCGGGGAGCTGTTTTTT
TRBV7-9	14	.	TRBD1	TRBJ1-1	CASSIGDRGNEAFF	TGTGCCAGCAGCATCGGGGACAGGGGAAATGAAGCTTTCTTT
TRBV27	12	.	TRBD1	TRBJ2-5	CASRTGGSAQYF	TGTGCCAGCAGGACAGGGGGGTCGGCCCAGTACTTC
TRBV6-1	15	.	TRBD2	TRBJ2-1	CASRGLAGIYNEQFF	TGTGCCAGCCGAGGACTAGCGGGGATTTACAATGAGCAGTTCTTC
TRBV28	14	.	TRBD2	TRBJ2-4	CASSSGLAQNIQYF	TGTGCCAGCAGCTCGGGACTAGCCCAAAACATTCAGTACTTC
TRBV9	17	.	TRBD2	TRBJ2-3	CASSEGPGSGVTDTQYF	TGTGCCAGCAGCGAGGGACCGGGGAGCGGGGTCACAGATACGCAGTATTTT
TRBV7-6	14	.	.	TRBJ2-2	CASSLGANTGELFF	TGTGCCAGCAGCTTAGGGGCGAACACCGGGGAGCTGTTTTTT
TRBV18	15	.	.	TRBJ2-5	CASTRAHPYQETQYF	TGTGCCAGCACCCGGGCCCACCCGTACCAAGAGACCCAGTACTTC